The clone carrying this T cell receptor beta chain was counted between two and nine times. The data are from a study of T cells after posttransplantation cyclophosphamide. Germline assignment: CDR1 MNHEY and CDR2 SVGAGI. The CDR3 has 15 residues. With 5 bases clipped from V and 5 bases from J, the junction kept 11 bases outside the gene matches. Sequencing used immunoSEQ multiplex PCR; TCRdb keeps in-frame clones, though not all of them. The repertoire consists of some 46,000 clones, none detected only once. The chain couples TRBV6-5 to TRBJ2-5, with 7 bases fitting TRBD1. The origin of this receptor is a man in his forties in good health, CMV-negative, and a related stem cell transplant donor. The specimen was PBMCs. Written as DNA, the CDR3 is TGTGCCAGCAGTATTGGGGTCAGGGGGATCGAGACCCAGTACTTC. This sequence encodes CASSIGVRGIETQYF.